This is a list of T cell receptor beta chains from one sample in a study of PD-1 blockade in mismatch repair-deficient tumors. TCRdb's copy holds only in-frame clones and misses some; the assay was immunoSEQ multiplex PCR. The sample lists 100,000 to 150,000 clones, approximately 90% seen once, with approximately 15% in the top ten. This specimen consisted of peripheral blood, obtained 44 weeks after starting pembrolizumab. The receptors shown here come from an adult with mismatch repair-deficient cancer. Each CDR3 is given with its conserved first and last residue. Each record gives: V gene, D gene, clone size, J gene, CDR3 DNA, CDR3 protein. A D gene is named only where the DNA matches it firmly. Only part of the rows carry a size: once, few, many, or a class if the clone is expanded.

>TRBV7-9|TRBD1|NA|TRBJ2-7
TGTGCCAGCAGTCCTACAGGGGACGAGCAGTACTTC
CASSPTGDEQYF
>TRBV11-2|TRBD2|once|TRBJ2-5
TGTGCCAGCAGCCGTCTAGCGGGAGGGCCGATTAGAGAGACCCAGTACTTC
CASSRLAGGPIRETQYF
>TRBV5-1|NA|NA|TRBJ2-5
TGCGCCAGCAGCTTGGCCCAGGGGCAGGAGACCCAGTACTTC
CASSLAQGQETQYF
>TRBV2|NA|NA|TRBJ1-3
TGTGCCAGCAGTGATCAGGGCTCTGGAAACACCATATATTTT
CASSDQGSGNTIYF
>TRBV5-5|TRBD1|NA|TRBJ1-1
TGTGCCAGCAGCTTGGAGACAGGGGGGGGAGCTTTCTTT
CASSLETGGGAFF
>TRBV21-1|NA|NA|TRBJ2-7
TGTGCCAGCAAAGACAGAAATTACGAGCAGTACTTC
CASKDRNYEQYF
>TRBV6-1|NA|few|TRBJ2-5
TGTGCCAGCAGTGCCGACGTACAAGAGACCCAGTACTTC
CASSADVQETQYF
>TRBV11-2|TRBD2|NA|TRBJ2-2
TGTGCCAGCAGCTTAGGTGGGAGGGGCGGGGAGCTGTTTTTT
CASSLGGRGGELFF
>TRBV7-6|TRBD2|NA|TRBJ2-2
TGTGCCAGCAGCTTCGGGCTAGCGGGAGGGGGCACCGGGGAGCTGTTTTTT
CASSFGLAGGGTGELFF
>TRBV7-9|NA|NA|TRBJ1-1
TGTGCCAGCAGCTTAGCGTTCAGGGCTACGAACACTGAAGCTTTCTTT
CASSLAFRATNTEAFF
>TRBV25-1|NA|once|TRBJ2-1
TGTGCCAGCAGTACAGGGGAGGTTAAGGATGAGCAGTTCTTC
CASSTGEVKDEQFF
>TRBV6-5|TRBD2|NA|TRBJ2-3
TGTGCCAGCAGTTACTACGGGAGGGCCGCAGATACGCAGTATTTT
CASSYYGRAADTQYF
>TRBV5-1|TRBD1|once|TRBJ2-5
TGCGCCAGCAGCTTGGGACAGGGGTCCCAAGAGACCCAGTACTTC
CASSLGQGSQETQYF
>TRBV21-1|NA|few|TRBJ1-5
TGTGCCAGGGGGAGGAAGAAGTCGTGCAATCAGCCCCAGCATTTT
CARGRKKSCNQPQHF
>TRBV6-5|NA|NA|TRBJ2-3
TGTGCCAGCAGTCGGGGACGGGACACAGATACGCAGTATTTT
CASSRGRDTDTQYF
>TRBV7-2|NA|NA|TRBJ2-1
TGTGCCAGCAGCTTAGTTAGGGATCAGTACAATGAGCAGTTCTTC
CASSLVRDQYNEQFF
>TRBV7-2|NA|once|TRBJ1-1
TGTGCCAGCAGCTTAGGACAGAACACTGAAGCTTTCTTT
CASSLGQNTEAFF
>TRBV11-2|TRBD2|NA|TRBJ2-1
TGTGCCAGCAGACGCCCGTACCGGGAGGGGTTTCATGAGCAGTTCTTC
CASRRPYREGFHEQFF
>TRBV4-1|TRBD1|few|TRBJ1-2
TGCGCCAGCAGCGAGGGGGCAGTCTATGGCTACACCTTC
CASSEGAVYGYTF
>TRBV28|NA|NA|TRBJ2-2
TGTGCCAGCAGCCCTATGGGGACTGGCGGGGAGCTGTTTTTT
CASSPMGTGGELFF
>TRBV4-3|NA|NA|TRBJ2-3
TGCGCCAGCAGCCAAGATCGACTAGTTATTTTAACAGATACGCAGTATTTT
CASSQDRLVILTDTQYF
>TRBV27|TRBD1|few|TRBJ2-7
TGTGCCAGCAGTTCAGGGACAGGGAACGAGCAGTACTTC
CASSSGTGNEQYF
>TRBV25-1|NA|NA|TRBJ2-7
TGTGCCAGCAGTAAAGGTTGGGGGCGGACCTACGAGCAGTACTTC
CASSKGWGRTYEQYF
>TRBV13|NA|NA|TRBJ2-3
TGTGCCAGCAGCTTAGGCCGCAGGGAACCCACAGATACGCAGTATTTT
CASSLGRREPTDTQYF
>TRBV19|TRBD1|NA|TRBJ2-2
TGTGCCAGTAGTAAGACGGACAGGGGTTACAACGGGGAGCTGTTTTTT
CASSKTDRGYNGELFF
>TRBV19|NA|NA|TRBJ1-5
TGTGCCAGTAGTATTTGGGGGCCTTATAGCAATCAGCCCCAGCATTTT
CASSIWGPYSNQPQHF
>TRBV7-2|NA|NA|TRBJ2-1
TGTGCCAGCAGCTTAAGGGGGGATGAGCAGTTCTTC
CASSLRGDEQFF
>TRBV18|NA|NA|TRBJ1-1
TGTGCCAGCTCACGGGAGGAACGGACTGAAGCTTTCTTT
CASSREERTEAFF
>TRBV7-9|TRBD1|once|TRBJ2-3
TGTGCCAGCAGCTCCCCAGGGGGAACAAGCACAGATACGCAGTATTTT
CASSSPGGTSTDTQYF
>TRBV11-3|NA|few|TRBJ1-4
TGTGCCAGCAGCCAAAGTACAGGGACAACTAATGAAAAACTGTTTTTT
CASSQSTGTTNEKLFF
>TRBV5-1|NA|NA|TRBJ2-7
TGCGCCAGCAGCTTGGGGGTGGCTAGCGAGAGCTCCTACGAGCAGTACTTC
CASSLGVASESSYEQYF
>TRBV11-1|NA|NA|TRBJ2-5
TGTGCCAGCAGCTTACCAGAGACCCAGTACTTC
CASSLPETQYF
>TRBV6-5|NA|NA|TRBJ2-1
TGTGCCAGCAGCCCAACAGGGCTGGGGGGCAATGAGCAGTTCTTC
CASSPTGLGGNEQFF
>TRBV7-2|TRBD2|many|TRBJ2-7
TGTGCCAGCAGCCAGATGCGCGGGGGCGAGCAGTACTTC
CASSQMRGGEQYF
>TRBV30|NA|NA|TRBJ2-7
TGTGCCTGGAGCCGCGGACAATACTACGAGCAGTACTTC
CAWSRGQYYEQYF
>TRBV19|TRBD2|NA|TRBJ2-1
TGTGCCAGTAGTATGGGGGGGAACTACAATGAGCAGTTCTTC
CASSMGGNYNEQFF
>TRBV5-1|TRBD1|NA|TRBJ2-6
TGCGCCAGCAGGGGACCAGACAGGGCTGGGGCCAACGTCCTGACTTTC
CASRGPDRAGANVLTF
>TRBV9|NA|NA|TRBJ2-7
TGTGCCAGCAGCGTAGGGGACTCCTACGAGCAGTACTTC
CASSVGDSYEQYF
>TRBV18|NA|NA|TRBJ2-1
TGTGCCAGCTCACCACCAGGAGTTAGGGCCGGAGATGAGCAGTTCTTC
CASSPPGVRAGDEQFF
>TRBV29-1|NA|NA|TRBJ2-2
TGCAGCGTTGGAGACCCACGATCCGGGGAGCTGTTTTTT
CSVGDPRSGELFF
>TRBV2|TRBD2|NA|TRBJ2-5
TGTGCCAGCAGTGAAGAGGCTAGCGGGAGAGAGACCCAGTACTTC
CASSEEASGRETQYF
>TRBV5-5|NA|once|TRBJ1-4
TGTGCCAGCAGCTGGCAGGGTGCTAATGAAAAACTGTTTTTT
CASSWQGANEKLFF
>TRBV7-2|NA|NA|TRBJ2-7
TGTGCCAGCAGCTTAGTGTACGGCGGGACGCTAAATTACGAGCAGTACTTC
CASSLVYGGTLNYEQYF
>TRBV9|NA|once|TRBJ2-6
TGTGCCAGCAGCGAGGCCCCGGGGCACGTTTTCCACTCTGGGGCCAACGTCCTGACTTTC
CASSEAPGHVFHSGANVLTF
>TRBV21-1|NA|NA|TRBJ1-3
TGTGCCAGCAGCAAAGAACAGGGGGCGGATGGAAACACCATATATTTT
CASSKEQGADGNTIYF
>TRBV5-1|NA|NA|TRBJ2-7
TGCGCCAGCAGCTTGTCGGGATACCCCTACGAGCAGTACTTC
CASSLSGYPYEQYF
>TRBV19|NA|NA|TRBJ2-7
TGTGCCAGTAGTCCCCGAGGGGGAGGGGGGGACGAGCAGTACTTC
CASSPRGGGGDEQYF
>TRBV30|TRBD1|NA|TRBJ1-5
TGTGCCTGGAGTTTGACAGGGGCAAGCCAGCCCCAGCATTTT
CAWSLTGASQPQHF
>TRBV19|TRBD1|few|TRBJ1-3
TGTGCCAGCCGGCCTACAGGGGGTGGAAACACCATATATTTT
CASRPTGGGNTIYF
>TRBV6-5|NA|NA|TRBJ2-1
TGTGCCAGCAGTTACGATGGTAGGGCCTACAATGAGCAGTTCTTC
CASSYDGRAYNEQFF
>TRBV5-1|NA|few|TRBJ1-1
TGCGCCAGCAGCTCCTATCGGGACGCTGAAGCTTTCTTT
CASSSYRDAEAFF
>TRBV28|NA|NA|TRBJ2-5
TGTGCCAGCAGCGCCCCAGAGACCCAGTACTTC
CASSAPETQYF
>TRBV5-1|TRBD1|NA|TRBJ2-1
TGCGCCAGCAAGGGACAGGGGGTGAATGAGCAGTTCTTC
CASKGQGVNEQFF
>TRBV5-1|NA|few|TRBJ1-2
TGCGCCAGCAGCTTGACAGGCGGAGCTAACTATGGCTACACCTTC
CASSLTGGANYGYTF
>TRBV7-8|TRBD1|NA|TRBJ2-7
TGTGCCAGCAGCGGAGACCGGGACAGAAGACCCTACGAGCAGTACTTC
CASSGDRDRRPYEQYF
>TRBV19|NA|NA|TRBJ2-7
TGTGCCAGTAGTATAGCGTGGACCTACGAGCAGTACTTC
CASSIAWTYEQYF
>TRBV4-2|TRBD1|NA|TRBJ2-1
TGTGCCAGCAGCCAACGAGGGACAGAAGAGCAGTTCTTC
CASSQRGTEEQFF
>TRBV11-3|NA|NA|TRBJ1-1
TGTGCCAGCAGCTTCCCGACGAACACTGAAGCTTTCTTT
CASSFPTNTEAFF
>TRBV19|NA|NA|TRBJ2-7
TGTGCCAGTAGTGCCCAGGGACGACAGATTAGAGAGCAGTACTTC
CASSAQGRQIREQYF
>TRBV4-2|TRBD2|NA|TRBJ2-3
TGTGCCAGCAGCCTTAGCGGGACTAGCACAGATACGCAGTATTTT
CASSLSGTSTDTQYF